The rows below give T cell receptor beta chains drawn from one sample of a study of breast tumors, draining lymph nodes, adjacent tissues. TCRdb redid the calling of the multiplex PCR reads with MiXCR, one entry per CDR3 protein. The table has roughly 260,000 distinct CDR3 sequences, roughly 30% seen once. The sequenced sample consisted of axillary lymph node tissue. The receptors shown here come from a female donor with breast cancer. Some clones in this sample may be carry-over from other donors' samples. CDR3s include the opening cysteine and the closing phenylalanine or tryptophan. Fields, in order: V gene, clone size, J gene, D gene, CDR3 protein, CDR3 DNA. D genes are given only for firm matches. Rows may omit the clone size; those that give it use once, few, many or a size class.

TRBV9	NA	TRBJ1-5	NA	CASSVAGSEVNQPQHF	TGTGCCAGCAGCGTAGCGGGGTCCGAGGTCAATCAGCCCCAGCATTTT
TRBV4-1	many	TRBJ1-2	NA	CASSQLVGPGYGYTF	TGCGCCAGCAGCCAATTAGTGGGGCCTGGCTATGGCTACACCTTC
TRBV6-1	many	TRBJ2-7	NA	CATASGTRSYEQYF	TGTGCCACGGCGAGTGGGACCCGCTCCTACGAGCAGTACTTC
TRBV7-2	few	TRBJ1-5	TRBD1	CAWSADRDSHYSNQPQHF	TGTGCCTGGAGTGCCGACAGGGACTCGCATTATAGCAATCAGCCCCAGCATTTT
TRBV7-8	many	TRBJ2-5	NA	CASSLGAGVIGTQYF	TGTGCCAGCAGCTTAGGAGCAGGGGTAATAGGGACCCAGTACTTC
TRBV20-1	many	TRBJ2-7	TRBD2	CSVTRDYYEQYF	TGCAGTGTAACCAGGGACTACTACGAGCAGTACTTC
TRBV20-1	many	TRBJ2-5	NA	CSARDHGGTQETQYF	TGCAGTGCTAGAGATCACGGCGGGACTCAAGAGACCCAGTACTTC
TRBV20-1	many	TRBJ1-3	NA	CSARDTGGAIYF	TGCAGTGCTAGAGATACGGGGGGAGCCATATATTTT
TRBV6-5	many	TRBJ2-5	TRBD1	CASSPGQGMETQYF	TGTGCCAGCAGCCCGGGACAGGGCATGGAGACCCAGTACTTC
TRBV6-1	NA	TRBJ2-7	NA	CASSFGHSSYEQYF	TGTGCCAGCAGTTTTGGACACAGCTCCTACGAGCAGTACTTC
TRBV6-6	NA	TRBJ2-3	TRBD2	CASSYSVLAGGADTQYF	TGTGCCAGCAGTTACTCGGTGCTAGCGGGAGGGGCAGATACGCAGTATTTT
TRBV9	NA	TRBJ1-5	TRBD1	CASSPRGIDQPQHF	TGTGCCAGCAGCCCCAGGGGGATCGATCAGCCCCAGCATTTT
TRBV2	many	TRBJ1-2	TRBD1	CASRATGGVYGYTF	TGTGCCAGCAGGGCCACAGGGGGCGTTTATGGCTACACCTTC
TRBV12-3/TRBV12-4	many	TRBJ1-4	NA	CASSGRGGGMKLFF	TGTGCCAGCAGTGGCAGAGGGGGGGGGATGAAACTGTTTTTT
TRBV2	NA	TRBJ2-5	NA	CAGKYGFSRVPLETQYF	TGTGCCGGCAAATACGGATTCTCGAGAGTTCCTCTAGAGACCCAGTACTTC
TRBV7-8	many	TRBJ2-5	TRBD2	CASSHTSGSLETQYF	TGTGCCAGCAGCCATACTAGCGGGAGTCTGGAGACCCAGTACTTC
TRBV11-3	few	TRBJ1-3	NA	CASSLVPGASGNTIYF	TGTGCCAGCAGCTTAGTCCCGGGGGCCTCTGGAAACACCATATATTTT
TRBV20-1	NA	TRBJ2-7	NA	CSASGQFRNEQYF	TGCAGTGCTAGTGGACAGTTCCGCAATGAGCAGTACTTC
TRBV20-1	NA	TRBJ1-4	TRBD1	CSALGQGHEKLFF	TGCAGTGCCCTTGGACAGGGTCATGAAAAACTGTTTTTT
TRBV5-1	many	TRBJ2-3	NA	CASSFRGRTTDTQYF	TGCGCCAGCAGCTTTAGAGGTCGAACCACAGATACGCAGTATTTT
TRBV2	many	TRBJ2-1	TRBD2	CASQLLAGEVGEQFF	TGTGCCAGTCAATTACTAGCGGGAGAGGTGGGTGAGCAGTTCTTC
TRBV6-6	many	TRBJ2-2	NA	CASSYYDYSNTGELFF	TGTGCCAGCAGTTACTACGACTACTCCAACACCGGGGAGCTGTTTTTT
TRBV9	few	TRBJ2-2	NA	CASSGGGWGGENTGELFF	TGTGCCAGCAGCGGAGGGGGGTGGGGGGGCGAAAACACCGGGGAGCTGTTTTTT
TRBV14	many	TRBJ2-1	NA	CASSLRRSSYNEQFF	TGTGCCAGCAGTCTACGCCGTAGCTCCTACAATGAGCAGTTCTTC
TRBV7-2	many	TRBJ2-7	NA	CASTRAYEQYF	TGTGCCAGCACCCGGGCCTACGAGCAGTACTTC
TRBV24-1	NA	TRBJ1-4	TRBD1	CATSDRGLTEEKLFF	TGTGCCACCAGTGACAGGGGGCTGACGGAGGAAAAACTGTTTTTT
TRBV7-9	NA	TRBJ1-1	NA	CASTPKNRGTEAFF	TGTGCCAGCACCCCCAAAAACAGAGGCACTGAAGCTTTCTTT
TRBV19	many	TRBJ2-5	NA	CASSTSLGQTQYF	TGTGCCAGTAGTACCAGCCTAGGGCAGACCCAGTACTTC
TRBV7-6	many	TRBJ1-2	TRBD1	CASSAGGGYGYTF	TGTGCCAGCAGCGCAGGGGGTGGCTATGGCTACACCTTC
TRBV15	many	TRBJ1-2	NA	CATSRDLGSQGVSGYTF	TGTGCCACCAGCAGAGATCTTGGAAGTCAGGGCGTTTCGGGCTACACCTTC
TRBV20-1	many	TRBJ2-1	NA	CSASPMGYNNEQFF	TGCAGTGCTAGTCCAATGGGTTACAACAATGAGCAGTTCTTC
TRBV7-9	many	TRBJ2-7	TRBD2	CASSLVAGDGEQYF	TGTGCCAGCAGCTTAGTAGCGGGAGATGGCGAGCAGTACTTC
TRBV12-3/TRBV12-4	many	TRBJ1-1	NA	CASSLRVTEAFF	TGTGCCAGCAGCCTTAGGGTCACTGAAGCTTTCTTT
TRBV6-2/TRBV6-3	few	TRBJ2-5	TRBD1	CASRGGTGKTQYF	TGTGCCAGCAGGGGGGGGACAGGGAAGACCCAGTACTTC
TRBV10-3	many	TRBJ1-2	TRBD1	CAISESGQGNYGYTF	TGTGCCATCAGTGAGTCGGGACAGGGGAACTATGGCTACACCTTC
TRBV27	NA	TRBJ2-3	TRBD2	CASSQGLAGDAQYF	TGTGCCAGCAGTCAGGGACTAGCGGGAGATGCGCAGTATTTT
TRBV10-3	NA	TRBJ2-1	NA	CAIGPVGPVLSYNERFF	TGTGCCATCGGCCCGGTTGGACCCGTGTTATCCTACAATGAGCGGTTCTTC
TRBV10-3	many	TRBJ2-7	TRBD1	CAISLQGDSYEQYF	TGTGCCATCAGCCTACAGGGGGACTCCTACGAGCAGTACTTC